The rows below give T cell receptor beta chains drawn from one sample of a study of T cell clones after liver transplantation. Clones were sequenced by immunoSEQ multiplex PCR, and TCRdb holds only the in-frame ones, with some missing. The sample comprises some 20,000 clones, 75% to 85% of which are singletons, and under 40% rests with the top ten. The source was CD8+ T cells from blood, collected around 50 months after liver transplant. The receptors here all came from a human patient who received a liver transplant. Some of the T cells may derive from the graft donor. Each CDR3 is given with its conserved first and last residue. The order of the fields is J gene, V gene, clone size, D gene, CDR3 protein. D genes are given only for firm matches. Some rows mark clone size as missing; the rest say once, few, many or name a class of expanded clone.

J gene: TRBJ2-3; V gene: TRBV27; clone size: NA; D gene: NA; CDR3 protein: CASSLSSSVPPGTDTQYF
J gene: TRBJ1-3; V gene: TRBV4-1; clone size: NA; D gene: NA; CDR3 protein: CASSQDRDGNTIYF
J gene: TRBJ2-7; V gene: TRBV5-4; clone size: NA; D gene: NA; CDR3 protein: CASSGGGYEQYF
J gene: TRBJ2-2; V gene: TRBV4-1; clone size: few; D gene: NA; CDR3 protein: CASSQSGSGELFF
J gene: TRBJ2-1; V gene: TRBV9; clone size: NA; D gene: TRBD1; CDR3 protein: CASSVVTGGSYNEQFF
J gene: TRBJ1-4; V gene: TRBV9; clone size: NA; D gene: NA; CDR3 protein: CASSVGGPPMFF
J gene: TRBJ2-3; V gene: TRBV7-2; clone size: NA; D gene: TRBD2; CDR3 protein: CASSSLQGTSGVGDTQYF
J gene: TRBJ1-2; V gene: TRBV7-9; clone size: NA; D gene: NA; CDR3 protein: CASSPYSKFLGYTF
J gene: TRBJ2-7; V gene: TRBV9; clone size: NA; D gene: NA; CDR3 protein: CASSGTGENEQYF
J gene: TRBJ2-3; V gene: TRBV6-6; clone size: NA; D gene: NA; CDR3 protein: CASSYLGEGTDTQYF
J gene: TRBJ2-2; V gene: TRBV19; clone size: NA; D gene: TRBD2; CDR3 protein: CASSMLRTSDGGELFF
J gene: TRBJ1-3; V gene: TRBV7-9; clone size: NA; D gene: TRBD1; CDR3 protein: CASSQDRFSGNTIYF
J gene: TRBJ2-1; V gene: TRBV10-1; clone size: NA; D gene: TRBD2; CDR3 protein: CASRRSGGYNEQFF
J gene: TRBJ1-2; V gene: TRBV11-2; clone size: NA; D gene: NA; CDR3 protein: CASSLASGTNYGYTF
J gene: TRBJ2-5; V gene: TRBV5-4; clone size: NA; D gene: NA; CDR3 protein: CASSLTWGVQETQYF
J gene: TRBJ2-5; V gene: TRBV9; clone size: NA; D gene: NA; CDR3 protein: CASSVAFDREEETQYF
J gene: TRBJ2-2; V gene: TRBV28; clone size: NA; D gene: NA; CDR3 protein: CASSLTGELFF
J gene: TRBJ2-3; V gene: TRBV4-3; clone size: NA; D gene: NA; CDR3 protein: CASSQDLPVLSTDTQYF
J gene: TRBJ2-2; V gene: TRBV6-6; clone size: NA; D gene: NA; CDR3 protein: CASSPDGATNTGELFF
J gene: TRBJ2-7; V gene: TRBV7-3; clone size: NA; D gene: NA; CDR3 protein: CASSPRPASYEQYF
J gene: TRBJ2-7; V gene: TRBV7-9; clone size: few; D gene: NA; CDR3 protein: CASSLDGARVKYF
J gene: TRBJ2-1; V gene: TRBV7-2; clone size: NA; D gene: TRBD2; CDR3 protein: CASSLTSGGNEQFF
J gene: TRBJ2-7; V gene: TRBV2; clone size: NA; D gene: NA; CDR3 protein: CASSERGTYEQYF
J gene: TRBJ2-7; V gene: TRBV4-1; clone size: NA; D gene: NA; CDR3 protein: CASSQGLGQYEQYF
J gene: TRBJ2-1; V gene: TRBV13; clone size: few; D gene: NA; CDR3 protein: CASRWRGAPNEQFF
J gene: TRBJ2-7; V gene: TRBV19; clone size: NA; D gene: NA; CDR3 protein: CASSIMGNYEQYF
J gene: TRBJ2-5; V gene: TRBV27; clone size: once; D gene: NA; CDR3 protein: CASSSGGGETQYF